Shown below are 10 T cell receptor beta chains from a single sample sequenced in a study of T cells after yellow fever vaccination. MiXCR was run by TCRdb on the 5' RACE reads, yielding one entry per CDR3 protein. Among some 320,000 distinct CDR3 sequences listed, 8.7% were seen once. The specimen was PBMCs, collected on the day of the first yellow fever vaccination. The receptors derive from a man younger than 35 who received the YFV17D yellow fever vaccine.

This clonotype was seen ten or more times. CDR3 sequence reads: CASSPLGEQYF. CDR3 in DNA: TGCGCCAGCAGCCCCCTCGGAGAGCAGTACTTC. The chain uses TRBV5-1 and TRBJ2-7; the D is unclear. Germline V gene sequence: CDR1 SGHRS, CDR2 YFSETQ. Trimming pared 4 bases from V and 7 bases from J, leaving 9 bases between. CDR3 length: 11 residues.

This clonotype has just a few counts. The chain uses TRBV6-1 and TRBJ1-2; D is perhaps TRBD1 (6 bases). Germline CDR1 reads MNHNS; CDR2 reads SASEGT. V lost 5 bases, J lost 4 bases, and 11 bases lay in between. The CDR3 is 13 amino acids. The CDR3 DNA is TGTGCCAGCAGTCGGGACACGCTCTATGGCTACACCTTC. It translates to CASSRDTLYGYTF.

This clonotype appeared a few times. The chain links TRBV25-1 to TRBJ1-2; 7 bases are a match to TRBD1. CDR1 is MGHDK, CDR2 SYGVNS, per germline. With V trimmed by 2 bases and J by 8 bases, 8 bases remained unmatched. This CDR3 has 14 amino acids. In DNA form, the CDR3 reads TGTGCCAGCAGTGAAGGGGACAGATATACGGGCTACACCTTC. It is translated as CASSEGDRYTGYTF.

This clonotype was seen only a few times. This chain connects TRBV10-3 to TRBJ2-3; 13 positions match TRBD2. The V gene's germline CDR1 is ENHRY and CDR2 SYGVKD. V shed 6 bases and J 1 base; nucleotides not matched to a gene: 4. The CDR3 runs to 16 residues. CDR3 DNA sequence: TGTGCCATCAGACGGACTAGCGGGGGAGGCACAGATACGCAGTATTTT. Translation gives CAIRRTSGGGTDTQYF.

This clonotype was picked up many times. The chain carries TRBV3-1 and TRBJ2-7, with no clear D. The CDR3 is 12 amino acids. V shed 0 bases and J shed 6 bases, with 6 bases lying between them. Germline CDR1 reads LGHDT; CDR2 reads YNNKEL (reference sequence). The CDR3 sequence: CASSQESREQYF. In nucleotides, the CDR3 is TGTGCCAGCAGCCAAGAGTCTCGCGAGCAGTACTTC.

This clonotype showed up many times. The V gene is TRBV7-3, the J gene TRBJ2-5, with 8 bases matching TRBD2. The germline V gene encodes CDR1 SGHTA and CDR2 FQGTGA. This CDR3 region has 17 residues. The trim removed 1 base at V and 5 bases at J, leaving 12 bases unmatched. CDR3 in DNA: TGTGCCAGCAGCTTAAGGGGACTAGGAGATAGTCCGGAGACCCAGTACTTC. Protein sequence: CASSLRGLGDSPETQYF.

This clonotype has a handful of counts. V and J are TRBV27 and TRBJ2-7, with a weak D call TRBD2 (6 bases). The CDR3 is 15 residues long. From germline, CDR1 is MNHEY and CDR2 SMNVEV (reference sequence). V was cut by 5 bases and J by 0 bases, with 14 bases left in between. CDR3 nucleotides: TGTGCCAGCAGTCCCGGACTATCAGTCTCCTACGAGCAGTACTTC. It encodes CASSPGLSVSYEQYF.

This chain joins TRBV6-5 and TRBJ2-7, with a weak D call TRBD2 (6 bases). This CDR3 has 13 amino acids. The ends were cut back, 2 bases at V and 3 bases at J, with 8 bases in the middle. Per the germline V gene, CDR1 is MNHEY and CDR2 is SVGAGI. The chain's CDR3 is CASSYGEDYEQYF. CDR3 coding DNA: TGTGCCAGCAGTTACGGGGAGGACTACGAGCAGTACTTC.

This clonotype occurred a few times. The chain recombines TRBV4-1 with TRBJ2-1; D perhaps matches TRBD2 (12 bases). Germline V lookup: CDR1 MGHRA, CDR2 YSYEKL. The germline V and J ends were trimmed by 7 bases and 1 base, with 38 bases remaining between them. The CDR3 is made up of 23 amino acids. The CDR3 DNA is TGCGCCAGCAACCCTCACCGGGACAGGGGGTTTTGGACTAGCGGGGCGTCCTACAATGAGCAGTTCTTC. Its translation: CASNPHRDRGFWTSGASYNEQFF.

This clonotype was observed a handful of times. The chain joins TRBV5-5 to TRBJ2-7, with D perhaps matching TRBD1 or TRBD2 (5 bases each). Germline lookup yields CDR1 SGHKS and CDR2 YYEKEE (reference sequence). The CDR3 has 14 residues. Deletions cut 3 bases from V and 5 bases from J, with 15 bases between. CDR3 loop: CASSWWDPADEQYV. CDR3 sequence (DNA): TGTGCCAGCAGCTGGTGGGACCCCGCGGACGAGCAGTACGTC.